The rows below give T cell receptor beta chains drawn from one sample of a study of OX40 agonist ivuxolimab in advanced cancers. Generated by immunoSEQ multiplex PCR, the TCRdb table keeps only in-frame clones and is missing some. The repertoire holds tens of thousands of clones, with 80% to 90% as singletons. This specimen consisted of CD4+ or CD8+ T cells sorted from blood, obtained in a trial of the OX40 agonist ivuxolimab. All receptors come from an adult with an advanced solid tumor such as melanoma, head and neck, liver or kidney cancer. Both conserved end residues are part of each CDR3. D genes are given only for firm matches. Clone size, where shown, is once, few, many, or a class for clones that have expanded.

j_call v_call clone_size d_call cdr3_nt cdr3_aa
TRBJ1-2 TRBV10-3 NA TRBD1 TGTGCCATCAGTGGAGACAGGGGATCTTCGTTTGGCTACACCTTC CAISGDRGSSFGYTF
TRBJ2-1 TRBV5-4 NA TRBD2 TGTGCCAGCAGCCGGGGGGGTCCCTCCTACAATGAGCAGTTCTTC CASSRGGPSYNEQFF
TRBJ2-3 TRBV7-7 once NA TGTGCCAGCAGCTTCGGGTCGGGTGATACGCAGTATTTT CASSFGSGDTQYF
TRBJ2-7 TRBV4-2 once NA TGTGCCAGCAGCCAAGATAGGGGAACAGGATTGTTTGGCTTC CASSQDRGTGLFGF
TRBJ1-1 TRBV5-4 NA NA TGTGCCAGCAGCTTGGTCTCCCAGGGGTCGTTTGCTTTCTTT CASSLVSQGSFAFF
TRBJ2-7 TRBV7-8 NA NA TGTGCCAGCAGCCTAAGACAGGGAGGTACCTACTCCTACGAGCAGTACTTC CASSLRQGGTYSYEQYF
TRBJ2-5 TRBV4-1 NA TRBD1 TGCGCCAGCAGCCCCCAGACAGGGGGACGAGGAGAGACCCAGTACTTC CASSPQTGGRGETQYF
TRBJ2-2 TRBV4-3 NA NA TGCGCCAGCAGCCAAGACCGGACCATCGAGATAGGCGGGGAGCTGTTTTTT CASSQDRTIEIGGELFF
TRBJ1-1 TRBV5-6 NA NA TGTGCCAGCAGACATTCGGGGGGCTTTAGTTCTGAAGCTTTCTTT CASRHSGGFSSEAFF
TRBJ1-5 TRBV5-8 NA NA TGTGCCAGCAGCCCCGGCAGGGATCAGCCCCAGCATTTT CASSPGRDQPQHF
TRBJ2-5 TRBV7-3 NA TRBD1 TGTGCCAGCAGCTTAGGTTTGACAGGGGACCAAGAGACCCAGTACTTC CASSLGLTGDQETQYF
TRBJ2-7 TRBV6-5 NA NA TGTGCCAGCAGAGAACCGGGACCCATTATGGAGCAGTACTTC CASREPGPIMEQYF
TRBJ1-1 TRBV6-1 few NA TGTGCCAGCAGTGGGCGACGGAACACTGAAGCTTTCTTT CASSGRRNTEAFF
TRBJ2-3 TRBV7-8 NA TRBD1 TGTGCCAGCAGCTTACGGTCGACGGGACAGGGTCATATTTCGCAGTATTTT CASSLRSTGQGHISQYF
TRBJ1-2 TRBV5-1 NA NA TGCGCCAGCAGCTTGGGGGACGTAGCTAACTATGGCTACACCTTC CASSLGDVANYGYTF
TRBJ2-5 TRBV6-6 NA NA TGTGCCAGTGCTACGGCTGTCCAAGAGACCCAGTACTTC CASATAVQETQYF
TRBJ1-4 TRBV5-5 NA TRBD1 TGTGCCAGCAGCTACAGGGGAACTAATGAAAAACTGTTTTTT CASSYRGTNEKLFF
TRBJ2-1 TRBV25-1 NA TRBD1 TGTGCCAGCAGTCCGGCTACCGGGACAGGTCATAGCAATGAGCAGTTCTTC CASSPATGTGHSNEQFF
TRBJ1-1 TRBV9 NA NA TGTGCCAGCAGCCCGTCGCTAGGGCCACCGAACACTGAAGCTTTCTTT CASSPSLGPPNTEAFF
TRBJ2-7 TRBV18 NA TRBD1 TGTGCCAGCTCACCACCGTTAACTCAGGGGGCGACCTACGAGCAGTACTTC CASSPPLTQGATYEQYF
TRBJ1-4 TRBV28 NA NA TGTGCCAGCAGCTCATCCGGACGGAGAGGTCGAGCAACTAATGAAAAACTGTTTTTT CASSSSGRRGRATNEKLFF
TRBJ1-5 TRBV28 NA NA TGTGCCAGCGTTGACACCTCCAATCAGCCCCAGCATTTT CASVDTSNQPQHF
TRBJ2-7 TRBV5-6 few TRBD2 TGTGCCAGCAGCTTGGGACTAGCGGGTGGACCCCCTCCCTACGAGCAGTACTTC CASSLGLAGGPPPYEQYF
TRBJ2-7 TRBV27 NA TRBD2 TGTGCCAGCAGTCGGACTAGCGGAACCTACGAGCAGTACTTC CASSRTSGTYEQYF
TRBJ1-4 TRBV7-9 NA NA TGTGCCAGCAGCCTAGACAGGAATGAAAAACTGTTTTTT CASSLDRNEKLFF
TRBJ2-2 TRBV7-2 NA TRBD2 TGTGCCAGCAGCTTTACTAGCGGTTACGCCGGGGAGCTGTTTTTT CASSFTSGYAGELFF
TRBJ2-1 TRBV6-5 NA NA TGTGCCAGCAGTTACGGCCGGGCGAGCTCCTACAATGAGCAGTTCTTC CASSYGRASSYNEQFF
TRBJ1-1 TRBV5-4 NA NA TGTGCCAGCAGCTTGGATGGTGGACTGATTGAAGCTTTCTTT CASSLDGGLIEAFF
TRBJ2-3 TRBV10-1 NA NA TGCGCCAGCAGTTCGGGTAGGGATACGCAGTATTTT CASSSGRDTQYF
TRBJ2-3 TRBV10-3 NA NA TGTGCCACCTCTGGGACGGCTCGAGGTGGGGCCACAGATACGCAGTATTTT CATSGTARGGATDTQYF
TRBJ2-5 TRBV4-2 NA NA TGTGCCAGCAGCCCGGCAGCGATTATCAGAGAGACCCAGTACTTC CASSPAAIIRETQYF
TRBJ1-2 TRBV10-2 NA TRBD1 TGCGCCAGCAGTGAGTCTCTACAGGGGATAAACGGTGGCTACACCTTC CASSESLQGINGGYTF
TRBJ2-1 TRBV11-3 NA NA TGTGCCAGCAGCTTGAGTTTGGGGTTATACAATGAGCAGTTCTTC CASSLSLGLYNEQFF
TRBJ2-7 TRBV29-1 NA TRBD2 TGCAGCGTTTGCTTAGCGGGCTACGAGCAGTACTTC CSVCLAGYEQYF
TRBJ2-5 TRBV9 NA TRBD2 TGTGCCAGCAGCACCGGACTAGCGGGAGGGGGCCAAGAGACCCAGTACTTC CASSTGLAGGGQETQYF
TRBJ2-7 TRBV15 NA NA TGTGCCACCAGCAGAGCTCTGCAGACCTACGAGCAGTACTTC CATSRALQTYEQYF
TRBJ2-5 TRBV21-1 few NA TGTGCCAGCAGCAAAAACGTGGCGGCAAAACAAAACCAAGAGACCCAGTACTTC CASSKNVAAKQNQETQYF
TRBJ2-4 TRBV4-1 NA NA TGCGCCAGCAGCCAAGATTGGCAGGCCAGCACCAAAAACATTCAGTACTTC CASSQDWQASTKNIQYF
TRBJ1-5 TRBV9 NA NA TGTGCCAGCAGCGCCTCAAGCAGGGATCAGCCCCAGCATTTT CASSASSRDQPQHF
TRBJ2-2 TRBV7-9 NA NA TGTGCCAGCAGCGAGAACACCGGGGAGCTGTTTTTT CASSENTGELFF
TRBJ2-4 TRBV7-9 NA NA TGTGCCAGCAGCTTAGCCGGCGACAGGCAGTACTTC CASSLAGDRQYF
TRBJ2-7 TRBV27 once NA TGTGCCAGCAGTTCCATACCCTTTCACGAGCAGTACTTC CASSSIPFHEQYF
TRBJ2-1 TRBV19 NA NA TGTGCCCCCGGAGGGACAAGGGCGACCGATGAGCAGTTCTTC CAPGGTRATDEQFF
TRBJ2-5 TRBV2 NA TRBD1 TGTGCCAGCAGGGACAGGGACATAGAGACCCAGTACTTC CASRDRDIETQYF
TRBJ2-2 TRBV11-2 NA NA TGTGCCAGCAGCTTATCGGGCAGGGGTGCGGGCTTGTCCGGGGAGCTGTTTTTT CASSLSGRGAGLSGELFF
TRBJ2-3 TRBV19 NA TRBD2 TGTGCCAGTAGTTCCCGGACTAGCGCCCGAGGGGATACGCAGTATTTT CASSSRTSARGDTQYF
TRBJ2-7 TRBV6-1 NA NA TGTGCCAGCAGTGAAGAGGGGGGCTACGAGCAGTACTTC CASSEEGGYEQYF
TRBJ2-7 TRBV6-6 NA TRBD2 TGTGCCAGCAACAAGACTAGCGGGAGTATCGACGAGCAGTACTTC CASNKTSGSIDEQYF